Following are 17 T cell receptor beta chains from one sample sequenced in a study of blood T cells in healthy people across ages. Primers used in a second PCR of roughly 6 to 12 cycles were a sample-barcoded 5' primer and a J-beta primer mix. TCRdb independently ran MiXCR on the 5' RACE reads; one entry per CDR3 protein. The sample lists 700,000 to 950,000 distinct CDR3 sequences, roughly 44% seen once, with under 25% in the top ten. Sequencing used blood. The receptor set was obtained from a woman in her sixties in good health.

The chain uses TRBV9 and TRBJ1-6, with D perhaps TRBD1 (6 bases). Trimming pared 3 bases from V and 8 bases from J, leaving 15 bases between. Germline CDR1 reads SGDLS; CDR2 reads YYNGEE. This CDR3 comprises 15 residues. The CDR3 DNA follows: TGTGCCAGCAGCGCCCCGGGCACAGGGTATTCACCCCTCCACTTT. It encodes CASSAPGTGYSPLHF.

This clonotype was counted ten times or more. CDR3 sequence (DNA): TGCAGTGCTAATGATTACTATGGCTACACCTTC. This sequence encodes CSANDYYGYTF. V and J are TRBV20-1 and TRBJ1-2; the D is unclear. Germline V gene lookup returns CDR1 DFQATT and CDR2 SNEGSKA (reference sequence). The CDR3 contains 11 residues. V lost 4 bases, J lost 3 bases, and 6 bases lay in between.

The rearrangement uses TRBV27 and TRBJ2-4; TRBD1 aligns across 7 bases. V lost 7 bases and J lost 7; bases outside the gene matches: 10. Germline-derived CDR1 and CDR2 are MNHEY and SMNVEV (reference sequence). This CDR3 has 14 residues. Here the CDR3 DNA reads TGTGCCAGCACACCTACAGGGGTAAGGAACATTCAGTACTTC. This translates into CASTPTGVRNIQYF.

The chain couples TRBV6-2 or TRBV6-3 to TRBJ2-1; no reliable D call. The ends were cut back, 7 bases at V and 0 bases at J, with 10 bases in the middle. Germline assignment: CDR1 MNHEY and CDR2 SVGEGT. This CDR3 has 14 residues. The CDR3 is CASKGPSSYNEQFF. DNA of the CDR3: TGTGCCAGCAAAGGGCCGAGCTCCTACAATGAGCAGTTCTTC.

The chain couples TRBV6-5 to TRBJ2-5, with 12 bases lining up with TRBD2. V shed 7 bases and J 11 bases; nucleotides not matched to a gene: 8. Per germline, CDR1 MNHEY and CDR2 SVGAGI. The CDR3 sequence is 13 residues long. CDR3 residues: CASKLAGGGEQYF. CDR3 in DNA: TGTGCCAGCAAACTAGCGGGGGGCGGTGAGCAGTACTTC.

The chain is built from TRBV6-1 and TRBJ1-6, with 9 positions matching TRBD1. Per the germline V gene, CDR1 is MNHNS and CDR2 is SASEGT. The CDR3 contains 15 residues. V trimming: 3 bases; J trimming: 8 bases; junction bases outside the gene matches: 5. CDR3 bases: TGTGCCAGCAGTGATCTCGACAGGGGGGATTCACCCCTCCACTTT. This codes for CASSDLDRGDSPLHF.

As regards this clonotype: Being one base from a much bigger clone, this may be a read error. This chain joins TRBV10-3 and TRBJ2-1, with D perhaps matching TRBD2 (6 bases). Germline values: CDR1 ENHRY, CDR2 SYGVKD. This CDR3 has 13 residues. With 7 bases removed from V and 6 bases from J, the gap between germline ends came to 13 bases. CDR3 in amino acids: CAITGGRSNEQFF. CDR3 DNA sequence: TGTGCCATCACCGGGGGACGGAGCAATGAGCAGTTCTTC.

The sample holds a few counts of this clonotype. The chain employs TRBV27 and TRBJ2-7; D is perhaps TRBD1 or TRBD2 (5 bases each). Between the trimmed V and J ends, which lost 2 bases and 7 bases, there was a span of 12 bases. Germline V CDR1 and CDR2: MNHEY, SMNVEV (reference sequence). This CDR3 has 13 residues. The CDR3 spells CASSLANGGEQYF. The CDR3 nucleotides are TGTGCCAGCAGTTTAGCAAATGGGGGAGAGCAGTACTTC.

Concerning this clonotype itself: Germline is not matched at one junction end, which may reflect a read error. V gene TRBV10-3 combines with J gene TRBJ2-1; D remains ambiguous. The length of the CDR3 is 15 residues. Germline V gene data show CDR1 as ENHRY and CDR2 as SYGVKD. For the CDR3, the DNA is TGTGCCATCGGTGAAAAGAGGTTTACAATCAATGAGCAGTTCTTC. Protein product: CAIGEKRFTINEQFF.

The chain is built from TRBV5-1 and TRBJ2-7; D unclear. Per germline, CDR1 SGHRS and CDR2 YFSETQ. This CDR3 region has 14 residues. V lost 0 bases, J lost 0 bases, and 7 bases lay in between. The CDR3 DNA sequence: TGCGCCAGCAGCTTGGAAATATTCTCCTACGAGCAGTACTTC. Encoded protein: CASSLEIFSYEQYF.

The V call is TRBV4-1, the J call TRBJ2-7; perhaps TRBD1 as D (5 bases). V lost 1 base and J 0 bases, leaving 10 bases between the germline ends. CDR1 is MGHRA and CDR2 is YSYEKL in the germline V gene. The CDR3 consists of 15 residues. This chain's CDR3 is CASSQVQGPSYEQYF. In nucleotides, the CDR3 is TGCGCCAGCAGCCAAGTTCAGGGCCCCTCCTACGAGCAGTACTTC.

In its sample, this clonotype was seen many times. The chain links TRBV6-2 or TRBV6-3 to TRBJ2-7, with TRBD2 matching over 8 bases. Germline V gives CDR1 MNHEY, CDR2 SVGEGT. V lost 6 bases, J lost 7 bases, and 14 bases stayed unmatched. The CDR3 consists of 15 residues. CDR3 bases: TGTGCCAGCAGCCTATCGGGACTAGGGGTCATGGAGCAGTACTTC. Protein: CASSLSGLGVMEQYF.

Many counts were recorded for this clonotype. CDR3 protein: CASSLSVFPTDTQYF. DNA for the CDR3: TGTGCCAGCAGCTTAAGTGTCTTCCCCACAGATACGCAGTATTTT. This chain joins TRBV7-2 and TRBJ2-3; D uncertain. V was clipped by 2 bases and J by 2 bases, with 11 bases between them. CDR1 is SGHTA and CDR2 is FQGNSA in the germline V gene. This CDR3 has 15 residues.

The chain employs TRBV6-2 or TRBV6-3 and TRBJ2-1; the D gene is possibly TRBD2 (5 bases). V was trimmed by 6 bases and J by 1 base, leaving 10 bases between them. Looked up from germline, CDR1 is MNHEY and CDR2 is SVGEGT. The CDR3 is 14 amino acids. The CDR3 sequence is CASRSGQSYNEQFF. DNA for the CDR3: TGTGCCAGCAGAAGCGGTCAGTCCTACAATGAGCAGTTCTTC.

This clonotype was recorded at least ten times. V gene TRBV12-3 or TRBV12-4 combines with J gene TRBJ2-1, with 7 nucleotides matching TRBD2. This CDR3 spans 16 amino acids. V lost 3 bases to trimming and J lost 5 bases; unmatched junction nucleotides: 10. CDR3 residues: CASSFDQGGSNNEQFF. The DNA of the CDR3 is TGTGCCAGCAGTTTCGACCAGGGCGGGAGTAACAATGAGCAGTTCTTC.

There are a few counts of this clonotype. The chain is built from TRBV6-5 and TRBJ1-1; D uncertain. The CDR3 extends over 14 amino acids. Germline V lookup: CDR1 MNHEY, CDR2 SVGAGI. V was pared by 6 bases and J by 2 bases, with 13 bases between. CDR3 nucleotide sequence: TGTGCCAGCAGGTCCCAGGCTCCCAACACTGAAGCTTTCTTT. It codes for CASRSQAPNTEAFF.

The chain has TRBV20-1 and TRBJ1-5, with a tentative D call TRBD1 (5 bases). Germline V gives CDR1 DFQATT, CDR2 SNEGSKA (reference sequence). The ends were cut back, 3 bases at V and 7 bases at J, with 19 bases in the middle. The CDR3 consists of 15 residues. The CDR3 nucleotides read TGCAGTGCTAGGGGGGAACCCCCATTTGGGCAGCCCCAGCATTTT. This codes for CSARGEPPFGQPQHF.